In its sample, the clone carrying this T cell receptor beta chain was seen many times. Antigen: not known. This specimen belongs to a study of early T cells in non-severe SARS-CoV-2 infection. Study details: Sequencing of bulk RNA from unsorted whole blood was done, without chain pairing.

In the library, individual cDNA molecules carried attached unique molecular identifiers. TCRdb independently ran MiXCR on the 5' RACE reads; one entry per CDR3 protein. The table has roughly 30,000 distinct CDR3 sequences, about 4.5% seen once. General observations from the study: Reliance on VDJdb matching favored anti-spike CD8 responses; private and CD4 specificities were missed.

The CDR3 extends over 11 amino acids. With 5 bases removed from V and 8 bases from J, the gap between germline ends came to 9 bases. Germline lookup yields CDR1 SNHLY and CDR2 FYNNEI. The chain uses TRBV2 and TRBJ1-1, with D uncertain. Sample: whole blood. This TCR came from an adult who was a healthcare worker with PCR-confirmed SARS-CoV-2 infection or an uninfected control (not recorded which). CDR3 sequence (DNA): TGTGCCAGCAGTCCACCCGGCGAAGCTTTCTTT. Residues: CASSPPGEAFF.